This T cell receptor (beta chain) was profiled in a study of neurological immune-mediated disorders. This clonotype was detected many times. The making of cDNA relied on 5'RACE with 10-nucleotide random UMIs. TCRdb ran MiXCR on the 5' RACE reads and lists one entry per CDR3 protein. Among around 69,000 distinct CDR3 sequences listed, 3.4% were seen once. V gave up 5 bases and J gave up 5 bases, with 16 bases separating them. Germline CDR1 and CDR2: SGHAT and FQNNGV. This CDR3 has 14 amino acids. Sequenced: PBMCs. The sequence was collected from a man in his forties with multiple sclerosis. This rearrangement joins TRBV11-2 to TRBJ2-7; D is unclear. The CDR3, as DNA: TGTGCCAGCAGCCACACGGGTGCTAGGGACGAGCAGTACTTC. Its translation: CASSHTGARDEQYF.